Included here is one TCR beta chain sequence, with context. The antigen it recognizes is unknown. No much larger clone exists at a distance of one base, and base qualities are not known. The treatment or condition label, as the study defines it: approximately 18 received Ad26.COV2.S at low or high dose, single or two shots; roughly 5 received placebo; per-sample allocation not given. For vaccine and placebo recipients, the sequenced repertoires came from samples collected on day 63 after the first injection. Between 29 July and 7 August 2020, Cohort 1b enrolled 25 adults aged 18-55 years at one site in Boston, USA. Ad26.COV2.S was a replication-incompetent adenovirus type 26 vector that expressed a prefusion-stabilized SARS-CoV-2 spike protein derived from the original Wuhan strain. The data are from a study of Ad26.COV2.S vaccination and SARS-CoV-2 variants (TCRdb year 2021). Context from the whole study: Donors in the vaccine arm were drawn from COV1001, a phase I-IIa trial of Ad26.COV2.S in healthy adults that was multicentre, randomized, double-blind and placebo-controlled. Dosing of Ad26.COV2.S was intramuscular, at either 5x10^10 or 1x10^11 viral particles, delivered as one shot or as two shots spaced 56 days apart. The specificity and breadth of SARS-CoV-2-reactive T cell receptors after Ad26.COV2.S vaccination were assessed by TCRbeta repertoire sequencing. A total of 32 samples were included in the TCR-sequenced set, comprising around 19 Ad26.COV2.S vaccine recipients, 5 placebo recipients and 8 SARS-CoV-2 convalescent individuals. Investigators did not know the trial group allocation while performing experiments and assessing outcomes. Trial participants were randomized into five groups of five, in which low-dose or high-dose Ad26.COV2.S was given once or twice, or placebo was given on both occasions.

TCRbeta CDR3 regions were sequenced with the immunoSEQ Assay. After extraction, genomic DNA underwent amplification by bias-controlled multiplex PCR, followed by high-throughput sequencing. The original pipeline was this. To quantify the absolute abundance of every unique TCRbeta CDR3 region, sequences were collapsed and filtered. T cell fraction was estimated by normalization of TCRbeta template counts to usable DNA, with usable DNA being measured through amplification of reference genes present in all nucleated cells. Repertoire TCRs were annotated as SARS-CoV-2-specific by exact matching of V gene, CDR3 amino acid sequence and J gene to a known reactive TCR set. The reference SARS-CoV-2 TCR set was derived from MIRA and filtered for enrichment in COVID-19-positive ImmuneCODE repertoires, a step that removed public or cross-reactive TCRs. Using the MIRA antigens, annotated TCRs were further analysed by specific ORF or by position within an ORF. Breadth was defined as the number of annotated unique rearrangements divided by the total number of unique productive rearrangements, and depth was defined as the summed frequency of the annotated unique rearrangements. Two-sided Wilcoxon rank-sum tests were used to compare TCR breadth between groups. The table comes from immuneACCESS by way of TCRdb, which keeps in-frame sequences with V and J called. Part of the clones is missing from these tables; in studies checked, under half for an unresolved V gene and the rest for unknown reasons. The V and J calls and clone size come from that table; D and trimming were worked out from the DNA. The sample table contains 300,000 to 350,000 clones; only one count was recorded for about 86% of them. Roughly 2.1% of the sample is in the top ten clones.

There are 14 amino acids in the CDR3, from cysteine to phenylalanine inclusive. Just CDR3 DNA is preserved here, 42 bases in frame from base 1. Taken from the germline V gene, the CDR1 and CDR2 loops are SGHTA and FQGNSA. Trimming removed 5 bases from V and 3 bases from J; the gene matches leave 6 bases unexplained. Broad study findings and their caveats: After vaccination, spike-specific CD8+ and CD4+ T cell responses were reported to show substantial breadth. Ad26.COV2.S recipients had higher spike-specific TCR breadth than placebo recipients (P = 0.0014). The study was not powered for comparison of responses between vaccine doses or regimens. It was noted by the authors that total T cell responses may have been underestimated by the TCR breadth and depth analyses. Non-spike TCR breadth was comparable between vaccine and placebo recipients, consistent with the vaccine containing only spike.

The input for sequencing was peripheral blood, taken in a trial of Ad26.COV2.S vaccine versus placebo. This receptor was identified in a person aged 18-60 years who received the Ad26.COV2.S COVID-19 vaccine or a placebo. The chain couples TRBV7-2 to TRBJ2-7, and 8 junction bases match TRBD1. The CDR3 reads as follows: CASSTTGVGYEQYF. The nucleotides are TGTGCCAGCAGCACGACAGGGGTGGGCTACGAGCAGTACTTC.